These T cell receptor beta chains were read from a single sample in a study of shared clonotypes between healthy human individuals. This table comes from immunoSEQ multiplex PCR, and its TCRdb copy is limited to in-frame clones, with some not included. Of about 1.5 million clones in the sample, around 98% were seen once. Sequencing input: naive CD4+ T cells sorted from blood. These receptors were taken from a man in his thirties or forties in good health. CDR3s include the opening cysteine and the closing phenylalanine or tryptophan. A D gene is named only where the DNA matches it firmly. Size tells how often a clone was seen (once, few, many) or the class of an expanded clone, and some rows leave it out.

NA TRBJ2-2 NA 15 TRBV28 TGTGCCAGCAGTTTCCCGGGGGTAGCCACCGGGGAGCTGTTTTTT CASSFPGVATGELFF
TRBD2 TRBJ2-1 NA 14 TRBV6-1 TGTGCCAGCAAGCGGAGCGGGAGTGATAATGAGCAGTTCTTC CASKRSGSDNEQFF
NA TRBJ2-5 NA 12 TRBV6-5 TGTGCCAGCAGTGAGTCTTTCGGGACCCAGTACTTC CASSESFGTQYF
NA TRBJ1-2 NA 14 TRBV5-6 TGTGCCAGCAGATCATCACCGCAGGACTATGGCTACACCTTC CASRSSPQDYGYTF
TRBD1 TRBJ1-1 NA 20 TRBV13 TGTGCCAGCAGCGCAGAAACCCTCGAAACTTACAGGGACAGGAGCACTGAAGCTTTCTTT CASSAETLETYRDRSTEAFF
TRBD1 TRBJ2-7 NA 14 TRBV7-3 TGTGCCAGCAGCTTAACAGGGGGCAAGTACGAGCAGTACTTC CASSLTGGKYEQYF
TRBD2 TRBJ2-3 NA 14 TRBV10-3 TGTGCCATCAGACTAGCGGGAGCCACAGATACGCAGTATTTT CAIRLAGATDTQYF
NA TRBJ1-5 NA 13 TRBV7-2 TGTGCCAGCAGCTTGTCTGGGTTTCAGCCCCAGCATTTT CASSLSGFQPQHF
NA TRBJ1-4 NA 13 TRBV7-3 TGTGCCAGCAGCCGGGGAACTAATGAAAAACTGTTTTTT CASSRGTNEKLFF
TRBD1 TRBJ1-2 NA 18 TRBV7-2 TGTGCCAGCAGCTTATCTATCGTGGACAGGGGGCGCTACTATGGCTACACCTTC CASSLSIVDRGRYYGYTF
NA TRBJ2-7 NA 17 TRBV4-3 TGCGCCAGCAGCCAGAGGACAGGGGGACTAGCTCCCTACGAGCAGTACTTC CASSQRTGGLAPYEQYF
TRBD1 TRBJ2-3 once 14 TRBV5-1 TGCGCCAGCAGCACCGGGACAGGAACAGATACGCAGTATTTT CASSTGTGTDTQYF
TRBD2 TRBJ2-1 NA 17 TRBV25-1 TGTGCCAGCTCCTGGACTAGCGGGAGGGGGTCCTACAATGAGCAGTTCTTC CASSWTSGRGSYNEQFF
NA TRBJ2-2 NA 16 TRBV4-3 TGCGCCAGCAGCCAAGAGTCACTAGTTCGCACCGGGGAGCTGTTTTTT CASSQESLVRTGELFF
TRBD2 TRBJ2-2 NA 18 TRBV5-1 TGCGCCAGCAGCTTGAGCCTAGCGGGAGGCGCGAACACCGGGGAGCTGTTTTTT CASSLSLAGGANTGELFF
NA TRBJ1-5 NA 16 TRBV9 TGTGCCAGCAGCGTAGACCCAGCCGCGCCCAATCAGCCCCAGCATTTT CASSVDPAAPNQPQHF
TRBD2 TRBJ2-5 NA 15 TRBV9 TGTGCCAGCAGCACCTCTAGCGGGAGTTCACAGACCCAGTACTTC CASSTSSGSSQTQYF
NA TRBJ2-1 NA 16 TRBV13 TGTGCCAGCAGCTCCACTCCGACGACTACCTACAATGAGCAGTTCTTC CASSSTPTTTYNEQFF
NA TRBJ1-1 NA 13 TRBV19 TGTGCCAGTAGGACCGACAGGAACACTGAAGCTTTCTTT CASRTDRNTEAFF
TRBD2 TRBJ2-1 NA 16 TRBV2 TGTGCCAGCGTCTCACGCCCGGGACTAGCGGGTGGGGAGCAGTTCTTC CASVSRPGLAGGEQFF
NA TRBJ1-1 NA 13 TRBV7-9 TGTGCCAGCAGCTTCAATGTAAACACTGAAGCTTTCTTT CASSFNVNTEAFF
NA TRBJ2-1 NA 11 TRBV20-1 TGCAGTGCTACAGGGGAGGGTGAGCAGTTCTTC CSATGEGEQFF
NA TRBJ2-1 NA 12 TRBV19 TGTGCCAGTAGTACTTTCCGCTATGAGCAGTTCTTC CASSTFRYEQFF
NA TRBJ2-5 NA 15 TRBV18 TGTGCCAGCTCACCACTAGGGGTCCGGGGGGAGACCCAGTACTTC CASSPLGVRGETQYF
TRBD1 TRBJ2-5 NA 16 TRBV7-8 TGTGCCAGCAGCTCCCTCGGACAGGTTCCAGGGGAGACCCAGTACTTC CASSSLGQVPGETQYF
NA TRBJ1-2 NA 13 TRBV19 TGTGCCAGTACGATCGGGCAGAGCTATGGCTACACCTTC CASTIGQSYGYTF
NA TRBJ2-3 NA 11 TRBV29-1 TGCAGCGCCCGAAGTTCGGGTACGCAGTATTTT CSARSSGTQYF
TRBD1 TRBJ2-2 once 15 TRBV2 TGTGCCAGCAGTGATATGGACAGGGGGACCGGGGAGCTGTTTTTT CASSDMDRGTGELFF
NA TRBJ1-4 NA 12 TRBV7-9 TGTGCCAGCAGCCAAAGTCGGGAAAAACTGTTTTTT CASSQSREKLFF
TRBD2 TRBJ2-3 NA 15 TRBV28 TGTGCCAGCGGTAGGCGGGAGTTGATCCTCGATACGCAGTATTTT CASGRRELILDTQYF
NA TRBJ2-3 NA 14 TRBV5-1 TGCGCCAGCACTCAGGGTGCGAAGTTAGATACGCAGTATTTT CASTQGAKLDTQYF
NA TRBJ2-3 NA 14 TRBV18 TGTGCCAGCTCACCACCGAACATTAGGGATACGCAGTATTTT CASSPPNIRDTQYF
NA TRBJ2-1 NA 14 TRBV5-1 TGCGCCAGCAGCTTAAGCGGCTCCTACAATGAGCAGTTCTTC CASSLSGSYNEQFF
TRBD1 TRBJ2-3 NA 17 TRBV9 TGTGCCAGCAGCGTAGCGGGAGACAGGGGCGCGTGGGATACGCAGTATTTT CASSVAGDRGAWDTQYF
NA TRBJ2-4 NA 15 TRBV14 TGTGCCAGCAGCCAACGGGCCATAGCCAAAAACATTCAGTACTTC CASSQRAIAKNIQYF
NA TRBJ2-1 NA 11 TRBV10-3 TGTGCCACCCGGTGGGCGGAAGAGCAGTTCTTC CATRWAEEQFF
TRBD2 TRBJ2-1 once 14 TRBV27 TGTGCCAGCAGTTTTACTAGCGGGAGTCATGAGCAGTTCTTC CASSFTSGSHEQFF
TRBD1 TRBJ2-5 NA 16 TRBV5-1 TGCGCCAGCAGCAAATTCCGGGACAGGGGCCAAGAGACCCAGTACTTC CASSKFRDRGQETQYF
NA TRBJ2-6 NA 16 TRBV30 TGTGCCTGGAGTTTGGGTGAAAGCTCTGGGGCCAACGTCCTGACTTTC CAWSLGESSGANVLTF
NA TRBJ1-5 NA 14 TRBV7-9 TGTGCCAGCAGCTATTCAGGGGTAAATCAGCCCCAGCATTTT CASSYSGVNQPQHF
TRBD2 TRBJ2-2 NA 15 TRBV5-4 TGTGCCAGCAGCTCCGGACTAGTGAACACCGGGGAGCTGTTTTTT CASSSGLVNTGELFF
NA TRBJ2-3 NA 15 TRBV27 TGTGCCAGCAGTTCATGGCCCACTAGCACAGATACGCAGTATTTT CASSSWPTSTDTQYF
TRBD1 TRBJ1-4 NA 15 TRBV28 TGTGCCAGCAGTACAACAGGGGGCGGGGATGAAAAACTGTTTTTT CASSTTGGGDEKLFF
NA TRBJ1-1 NA 14 TRBV29-1 TGCAGCGTTGAAGATCCCGTGGGTGACACTGAAGCTTTCTTT CSVEDPVGDTEAFF
NA TRBJ2-5 NA 11 TRBV10-2 TGCGCCAGCCGATCTTCGGAGACCCAGTACTTC CASRSSETQYF
TRBD2 TRBJ2-4 NA 18 TRBV11-2 TGTGCCAGCAGCCCTCTTGTCGGGAGGGCTTCGGGCAAAAACATTCAGTACTTC CASSPLVGRASGKNIQYF
NA TRBJ2-7 NA 16 TRBV30 TGTGCCTGGAGTCGGTCCAGGAGGGGGACAGCCTACGAGCAGTACTTC CAWSRSRRGTAYEQYF
TRBD1 TRBJ2-1 NA 17 TRBV18 TGTGCCAGCTCAGCAAAGCAGGGGGCTACTACTACAAATGAGCAGTTCTTC CASSAKQGATTTNEQFF
NA TRBJ2-1 NA 13 TRBV6-6 TGTGCCAGCAGTTACGGCCCCGTCCCTGAGCAGTTCTTC CASSYGPVPEQFF
NA TRBJ2-2 NA 16 TRBV6-1 TGTGCCAGCAGTGAAGGGGGGATTTGGAACACCGGGGAGCTGTTTTTT CASSEGGIWNTGELFF
NA TRBJ2-1 NA 15 TRBV7-2 TGTGCCAGCAGCCGCGTTCTTGGGCACTACAATGAGCAGTTCTTC CASSRVLGHYNEQFF
NA TRBJ2-3 once 12 TRBV28 TGTGCCAGCAGTTTTCCCTCAGATACGCAGTATTTT CASSFPSDTQYF
TRBD2 TRBJ2-7 once 15 TRBV7-8 TGTGCCAGCAGCTTTGCTGGACTAGCGGGAGTCGAGCAGTACTTC CASSFAGLAGVEQYF
TRBD1 TRBJ2-7 NA 17 TRBV4-1 TGCGCCAGCAGCCAACCCGGGACAGGCACCCGATCCTACGAGCAGTACTTC CASSQPGTGTRSYEQYF
NA TRBJ1-5 once 16 TRBV28 TGTGCCAGCAGTTTCCCCGGGACGGTAAGCAATCAGCCCCAGCATTTT CASSFPGTVSNQPQHF
NA TRBJ1-5 NA 14 TRBV6-5 TGTGCCAGCAAACGACATAACAGCAATCAGCCCCAGCATTTT CASKRHNSNQPQHF
NA TRBJ2-1 NA 14 TRBV7-8 TGTGCCAGCAGCTTACTAGATTGGTACAATGAGCAGTTCTTC CASSLLDWYNEQFF
NA TRBJ1-2 NA 12 TRBV10-3 TGTGCCGCCGGGGCGATCCCCTATGGCTACACCTTC CAAGAIPYGYTF